This T cell receptor (beta chain) came from a study of blood T cell repertoires in COVID-19 (dated by TCRdb to 2018 to 2020). Turning to the overall study: Samples covering the acute and convalescent phases of COVID-19 were provided by collaborators in the United States, Italy and Spain. Samples came from the ongoing ImmuneRACE study (first 160 participants) plus 1,254 subjects from 6 global collaborators. HLA class I and class II types, where available, came from metadata supplied by the sample provider rather than from assay-based typing. The repertoires were released in a freely available public database intended as a resource for research on the immune response to SARS-CoV-2. The sample metadata nearly always contained a de-identified subject ID, COVID-19 status, age in years and sex. The dataset comprised deeply sampled blood TCRbeta repertoires from subjects exposed to, actively infected with, or recovered from COVID-19. The prospective study material was composed of cDNA or gDNA derived from T cells, B-cell-depleted T cells, or PBMCs.

Collaborating institutions collected whole blood in K2EDTA tubes following their own protocols. For TCRbeta analysis, collaborators shipped samples as frozen whole blood, isolated PBMCs, or DNA extracted from either of those sample types. TCRbeta CDR3 regions were amplified from genomic DNA by means of the immunoSEQ Assay, a bias-controlled multiplex PCR. The study's processing was this. Nucleated cell counts per sample were estimated from amplification of reference gene primers within the assay. Sequence reads were collapsed and filtered to measure the absolute abundance of every unique TCRbeta CDR3 rearrangement. For each sample, productive Simpson clonality was calculated as the square root of Simpson's diversity index across productive rearrangements. TCRdb's version of the immuneACCESS table is confined to in-frame rearrangements and falls short of the full clone set. An unresolved V gene accounts for under half of the shortfall where checked; the remainder is of unknown origin. V and J calls and clone size are given by that table; D and trimming were obtained from the DNA. A total of 110,000 or so clones appear in this sample, around 85% of them only once. Clones ranked in the top ten supply roughly 1.6% of the sample.

Turning to this clone: Its antigen has not been determined. No quality values exist for individual bases; no much larger clone is one base distant.

As encoded in the germline V gene, CDR1 is SNHLY while CDR2 is FYNNEI. Trimming removed 2 bases from V and 1 base from J, leaving 20 bases between the germline ends. The CDR3, cysteine through phenylalanine, is 18 amino acids long. Only the CDR3 part of the read is kept: 54 bases, read in frame from the first base. Results and caveats for the whole study, not just this receptor: Clinical and demographic metadata were provided uncurated, with the amount varying by source and participant.

Here the chain combines TRBV2 and TRBJ1-1; a tentative D call is TRBD1 (6 bases match). Sequences were obtained from peripheral blood. The source is a man aged 50 to 60 with acute or convalescent COVID-19. The DNA reads as follows: TGTGCCAGCAGTGAACCCCAACAGGGTATCGGCCGGAACACTGAAGCTTTCTTT. Protein translation: CASSEPQQGIGRNTEAFF.